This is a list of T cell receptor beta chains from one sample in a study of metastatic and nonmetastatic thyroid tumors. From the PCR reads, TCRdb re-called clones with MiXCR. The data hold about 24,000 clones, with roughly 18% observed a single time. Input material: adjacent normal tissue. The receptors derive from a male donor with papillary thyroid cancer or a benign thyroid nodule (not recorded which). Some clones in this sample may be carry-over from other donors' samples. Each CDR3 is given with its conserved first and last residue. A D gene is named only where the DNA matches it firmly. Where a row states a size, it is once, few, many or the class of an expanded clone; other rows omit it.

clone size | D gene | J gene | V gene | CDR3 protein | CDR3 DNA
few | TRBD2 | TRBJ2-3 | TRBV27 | CASSTQLGGTSTGTQYF | TGTGCCAGCAGTACCCAACTCGGGGGGACTAGCACAGGTACGCAGTATTTT
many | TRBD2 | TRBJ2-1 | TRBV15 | CATSREGLAMGNEQFF | TGTGCCACCAGCAGAGAAGGACTAGCGATGGGCAATGAGCAGTTCTTC
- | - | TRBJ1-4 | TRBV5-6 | CASSSLGQGSGEKLFF | TGCGCCAGCAGCTCGCTAGGGCAGGGGTCTGGTGAAAAACTGTTTTTT
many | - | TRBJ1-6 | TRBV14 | CASSRRNSPLHF | TGTGCCAGCAGCCGCCGTAATTCACCCCTCCACTTT
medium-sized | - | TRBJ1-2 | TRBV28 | CASSLSLLDRTPYGYTF | TGTGCCAGCAGTTTATCACTCCTTGACAGGACTCCCTATGGCTACACCTTC
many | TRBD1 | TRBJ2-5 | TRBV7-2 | CASNVWDRVYQETQYF | TGTGCCAGCAACGTCTGGGACAGGGTGTACCAAGAGACCCAGTACTTC
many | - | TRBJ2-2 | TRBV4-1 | CASSQLVSGTGELFF | TGCGCCAGCAGCCAATTAGTTTCTGGTACCGGGGAGCTGTTTTTT
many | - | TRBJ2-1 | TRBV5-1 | CASSLSLGEPSYNEQFF | TGCGCCAGCAGCTTATCCTTGGGGGAACCTTCCTACAATGAGCAGTTCTTC
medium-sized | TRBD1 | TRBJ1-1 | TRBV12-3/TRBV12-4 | CASTPGTENTEAFF | TGTGCCAGCACCCCCGGGACAGAGAACACTGAAGCTTTCTTT
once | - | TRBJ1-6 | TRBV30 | CAWAVGGSGSPIHF | TGTGCCTGGGCCGTTGGAGGGAGCGGTTCACCCATCCACTTT
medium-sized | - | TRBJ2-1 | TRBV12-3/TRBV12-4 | CASSSGQMPHFEQFF | TGTGCCAGCAGTTCGGGGCAAATGCCTCACTTTGAGCAGTTCTTC
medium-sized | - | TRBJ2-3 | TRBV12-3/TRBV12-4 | CASYSATVTDTQYF | TGTGCCAGCTACTCTGCGACTGTCACAGATACGCAGTATTTT
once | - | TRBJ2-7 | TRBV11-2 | CASSLIYEQYF | TGTGCCAGCAGTTTAATCTACGAGCAGTACTTC
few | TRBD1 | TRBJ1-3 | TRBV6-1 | CASSPQGAGGNTIYF | TGTGCCAGCAGTCCCCAGGGGGCGGGTGGAAACACCATATATTTT
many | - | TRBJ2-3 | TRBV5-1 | CASSLGTNTDTQYF | TGCGCCAGCAGCTTGGGGACCAACACAGATACGCAGTATTTT
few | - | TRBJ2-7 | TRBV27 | CASSLGAPGEQYF | TGTGCCAGCAGTTTGGGAGCCCCTGGCGAGCAGTACTTC
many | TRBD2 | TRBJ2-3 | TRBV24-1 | CATSGTAGGEDTQYF | TGTGCCACCAGTGGGACTGCCGGGGGGGAAGATACGCAGTATTTT
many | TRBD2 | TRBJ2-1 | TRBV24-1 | CATSDLHGHPGGAGAYNEQFF | TGTGCCACCAGTGATTTGCATGGACACCCCGGTGGAGCGGGAGCCTACAATGAGCAGTTCTTC
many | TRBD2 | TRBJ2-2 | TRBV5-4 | CASSLVAGGRTGELFF | TGTGCCAGCAGCTTGGTAGCGGGAGGTCGCACCGGGGAGCTGTTTTTT
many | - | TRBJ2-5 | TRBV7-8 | CASRSPSGGLETQYF | TGTGCCAGCAGGTCCCCCTCGGGGGGCTTGGAGACCCAGTACTTC
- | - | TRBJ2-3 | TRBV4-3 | CASSLPPDASTDPQYF | TGCGCCAGCAGCCTCCCCCCGGACGCGAGCACAGATCCGCAGTATTTT
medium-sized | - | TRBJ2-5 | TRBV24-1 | CATSAPVTPGTQYF | TGTGCCACCAGTGCCCCCGTTACCCCGGGGACCCAGTACTTC
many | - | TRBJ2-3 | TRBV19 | CASSIASRLATDTQYF | TGTGCCAGTAGTATCGCTAGCCGACTTGCCACAGATACGCAGTATTTT
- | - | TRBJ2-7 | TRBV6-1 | CASTLNRDTTYEQYF | TGTGCCAGCACACTAAACCGGGACACAACCTACGAGCAGTACTTC
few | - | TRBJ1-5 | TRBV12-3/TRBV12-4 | CASSLALTADQPQHF | TGTGCCAGCAGTTTAGCCCTGACGGCTGATCAGCCCCAGCATTTT
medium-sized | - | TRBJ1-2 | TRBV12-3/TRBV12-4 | CASSLLRGGYTF | TGTGCCAGCAGTTTATTAAGGGGAGGCTACACCTTC
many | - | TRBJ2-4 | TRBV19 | CASSTINIQYF | TGTGCCAGTAGTACGATAAACATTCAGTACTTC
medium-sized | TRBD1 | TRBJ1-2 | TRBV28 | CASRNVLGGAGGYTF | TGTGCCAGCAGAAACGTCCTAGGGGGCGCGGGTGGCTACACCTTC
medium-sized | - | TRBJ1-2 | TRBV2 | CASSEARDRTGYTF | TGTGCCAGCAGTGAAGCGCGGGACCGAACTGGCTACACCTTC
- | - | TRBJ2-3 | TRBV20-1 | CSALTDPSTDTQYF | TGCAGTGCTCTGACGGACCCTAGCACAGATACGCAGTATTTT
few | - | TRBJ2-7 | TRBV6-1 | CAISPATYEQYF | TGTGCCATCTCCCCAGCGACCTACGAGCAGTACTTC
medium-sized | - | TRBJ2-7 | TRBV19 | CASSKSRGGYEQYF | TGTGCCAGTAGTAAGAGCAGGGGGGGATACGAGCAGTACTTC
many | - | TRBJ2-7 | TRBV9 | CASSPRRGNFGEQYF | TGTGCCAGCAGCCCCCGCCGGGGGAATTTTGGCGAGCAGTACTTC
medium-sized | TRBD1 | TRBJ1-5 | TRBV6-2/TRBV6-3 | CASSYSGKTGGNQPQHF | TGTGCCAGCAGTTACTCGGGGAAGACAGGGGGCAATCAGCCCCAGCATTTT
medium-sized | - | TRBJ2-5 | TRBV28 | CASSSAHRAKETQYF | TGTGCCAGCAGTTCCGCCCACAGGGCTAAGGAGACCCAGTACTTC
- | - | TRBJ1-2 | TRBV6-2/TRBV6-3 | CASSQDGNYGYTF | TGTGCCAGCAGCCAGGACGGGAACTATGGCTACACCTTC
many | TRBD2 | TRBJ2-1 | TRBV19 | CASSRREKSDEQFF | TGTGCCAGTAGTAGGCGGGAGAAGAGCGATGAGCAGTTCTTC
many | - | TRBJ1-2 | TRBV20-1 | CSALTHVTSGYTF | TGCAGTGCGTTGACCCACGTGACCAGTGGCTACACCTTC
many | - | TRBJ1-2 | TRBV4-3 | CASSQALASNYGYTF | TGCGCCAGCAGCCAAGCCTTAGCCTCTAACTATGGCTACACCTTC
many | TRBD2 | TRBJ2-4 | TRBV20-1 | CSAALAGLAKNIQYF | TGCAGTGCTGCTCTAGCGGGACTAGCCAAAAACATTCAGTACTTC
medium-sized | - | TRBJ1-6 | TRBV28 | CASSFEGLYSPLHF | TGTGCCAGCAGTTTTGAGGGGTTGTATTCACCCCTCCACTTT
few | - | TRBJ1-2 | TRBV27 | CASSLLGRSPLGYTF | TGTGCCAGCAGTCTCCTGGGGCGAAGTCCACTGGGCTACACCTTC
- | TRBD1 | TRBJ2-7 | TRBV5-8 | CASIFWGQVSYEQYF | TGTGCCAGCATCTTTTGGGGACAGGTCTCCTACGAGCAGTACTTC
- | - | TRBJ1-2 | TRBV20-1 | CSAILPGYGYTF | TGCAGTGCTATCCTGCCGGGCTACGGCTACACCTTC
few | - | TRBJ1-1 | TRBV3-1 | CASSRTGTTEAFF | TGTGCCAGCAGCAGGACCGGGACGACTGAAGCTTTCTTT
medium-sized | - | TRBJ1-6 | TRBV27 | CASSRPRDTVNSPLHF | TGTGCCAGCAGTAGACCCCGGGACACGGTTAATTCACCCCTCCACTTT
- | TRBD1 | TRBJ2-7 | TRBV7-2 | CASSLGVGQGDEQYF | TGTGCCAGCAGCTTAGGGGTAGGACAGGGTGATGAGCAGTACTTC
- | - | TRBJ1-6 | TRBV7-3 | CASSPTACSNSPLHF | TGTGCCAGCAGCCCTACTGCATGCAGTAATTCACCCCTCCACTTT
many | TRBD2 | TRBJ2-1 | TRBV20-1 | CSAPSGGASSFNEQFF | TGCAGTGCCCCTAGCGGGGGGGCGTCATCTTTCAATGAGCAGTTCTTC
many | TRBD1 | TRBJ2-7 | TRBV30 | CAWSVGKQGVRQYF | TGTGCCTGGAGTGTCGGTAAACAGGGGGTAAGGCAGTACTTC
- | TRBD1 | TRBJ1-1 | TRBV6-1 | CASSTSRGKIEAFF | TGTGCCAGCAGCACCTCCAGGGGGAAGATTGAAGCTTTCTTT
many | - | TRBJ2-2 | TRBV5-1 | CASSYHSTTGELFF | TGCGCCAGCAGCTACCACTCCACCACCGGGGAGCTGTTTTTT
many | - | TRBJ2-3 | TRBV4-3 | CASSQSQGQITDTQYF | TGCGCCAGCAGCCAAAGTCAGGGACAAATCACAGATACGCAGTATTTT
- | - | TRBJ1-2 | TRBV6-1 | CAIGGTNYGYTF | TGTGCCATCGGGGGAACTAACTATGGCTACACCTTC